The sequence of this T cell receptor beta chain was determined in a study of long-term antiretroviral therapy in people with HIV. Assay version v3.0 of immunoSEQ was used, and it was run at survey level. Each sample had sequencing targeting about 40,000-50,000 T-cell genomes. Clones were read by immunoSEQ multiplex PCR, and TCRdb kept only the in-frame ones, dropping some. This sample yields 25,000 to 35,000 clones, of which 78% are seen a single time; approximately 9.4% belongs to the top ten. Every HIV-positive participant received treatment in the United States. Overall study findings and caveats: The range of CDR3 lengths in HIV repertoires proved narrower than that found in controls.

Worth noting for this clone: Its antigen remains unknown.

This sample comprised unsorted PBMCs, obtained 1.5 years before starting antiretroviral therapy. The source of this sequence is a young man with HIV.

For the CDR3, the DNA is TGTGCCAGCAGTCAAGGACTAGCGGGATTCCTCGCCGGGGAGCTGTTTTTT. As protein: CASSQGLAGFLAGELFF. The chain is built from TRBV27 and TRBJ2-2; 12 nucleotides align to TRBD2. The CDR3 totals 17 residues. Germline V gene data show CDR1 as MNHEY and CDR2 as SMNVEV (reference sequence). The ends lost 5 bases at V and 6 bases at J; junction bases unmatched: 10.